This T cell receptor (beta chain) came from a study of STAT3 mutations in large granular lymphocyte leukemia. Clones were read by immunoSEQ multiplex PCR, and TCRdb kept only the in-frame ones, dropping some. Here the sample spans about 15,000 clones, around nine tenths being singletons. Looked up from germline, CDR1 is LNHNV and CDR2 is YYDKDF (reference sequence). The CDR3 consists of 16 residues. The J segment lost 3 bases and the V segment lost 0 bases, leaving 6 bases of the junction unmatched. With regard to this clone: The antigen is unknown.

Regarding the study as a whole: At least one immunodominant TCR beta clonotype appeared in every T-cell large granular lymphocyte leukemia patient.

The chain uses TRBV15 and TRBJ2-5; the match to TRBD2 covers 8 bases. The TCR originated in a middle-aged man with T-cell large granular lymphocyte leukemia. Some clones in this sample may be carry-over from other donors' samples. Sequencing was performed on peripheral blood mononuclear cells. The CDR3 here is CATSREREVHKETQYF. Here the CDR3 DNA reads TGTGCCACCAGCAGAGAGCGGGAGGTCCATAAAGAGACCCAGTACTTC.